Listed below are T cell receptor beta chains from one sample, sequenced in a study of blood T cell repertoires in COVID-19. Sequencing was performed with immunoSEQ multiplex PCR; in TCRdb, only in-frame clones are kept and a portion is missing. Altogether about 82,000 clones are present, around 88% being singletons, with the ten largest covering about 18%. The sample consisted of peripheral blood. All receptors come from a woman aged 60-70 years with acute or convalescent COVID-19. CDR3s include the opening cysteine and the closing phenylalanine or tryptophan. Each record gives: V gene, D gene, J gene, clone size, CDR3 protein, CDR3 DNA. D genes are given only for firm matches. Expanded clones get a size class; other rows say once, few or many, or leave the size out.

V: TRBV7-2
D: .
J: TRBJ2-5
size: .
CDR3: CASSLGPGIETQYF
DNA: TGTGCCAGCAGCTTAGGGCCGGGAATCGAGACCCAGTACTTC

V: TRBV21-1
D: .
J: TRBJ2-2
size: .
CDR3: CASSSGGGTGDLVKHTGELFF
DNA: TGTGCCAGCAGCTCTGGCGGGGGGACAGGGGACCTCGTGAAACACACCGGGGAGCTGTTTTTT

V: TRBV29-1
D: TRBD1
J: TRBJ2-7
size: .
CDR3: CSVEGQGAWEQYF
DNA: TGCAGCGTTGAGGGACAGGGGGCATGGGAGCAGTACTTC

V: TRBV6-5
D: .
J: TRBJ1-1
size: .
CDR3: CASRGGFTEAFF
DNA: TGTGCCAGCCGGGGAGGATTCACTGAAGCTTTCTTT

V: TRBV24-1
D: .
J: TRBJ2-2
size: .
CDR3: CATRRGGTGELFF
DNA: TGTGCCACGCGGAGGGGAGGAACCGGGGAGCTGTTTTTT

V: TRBV6-2/TRBV6-3
D: TRBD2
J: TRBJ2-3
size: .
CDR3: CASSSHPGLAGVSTDTQYF
DNA: TGTGCCAGCAGTTCCCACCCGGGACTAGCGGGAGTGAGCACAGATACGCAGTATTTT

V: TRBV27
D: .
J: TRBJ1-4
size: .
CDR3: CASRQTVAGARATNEKLFF
DNA: TGTGCCAGCAGACAAACCGTGGCGGGGGCCCGGGCAACTAATGAAAAACTGTTTTTT

V: TRBV14
D: TRBD1
J: TRBJ1-5
size: .
CDR3: CASSQGQDRGLLDSNQPQHF
DNA: TGTGCCAGCAGCCAAGGCCAGGACAGGGGGCTCCTAGATAGCAATCAGCCCCAGCATTTT

V: TRBV11-2
D: TRBD1
J: TRBJ2-3
size: .
CDR3: CASSLRQGTSTDTQYF
DNA: TGTGCCAGCAGCCTTCGACAGGGGACAAGCACAGATACGCAGTATTTT

V: TRBV9
D: TRBD2
J: TRBJ2-7
size: .
CDR3: CASSGTSGGAYPYEQYF
DNA: TGTGCCAGCAGCGGGACAAGCGGGGGGGCGTACCCCTACGAGCAGTACTTC

V: TRBV6-5
D: TRBD1
J: TRBJ2-7
size: .
CDR3: CASSYGQGGREQYF
DNA: TGTGCCAGCAGTTACGGACAGGGTGGTAGGGAGCAGTACTTC

V: TRBV12-3/TRBV12-4
D: TRBD1
J: TRBJ2-7
size: .
CDR3: CASSRNRGYEQYF
DNA: TGTGCCAGCAGCCGGAACAGGGGCTACGAGCAGTACTTC

V: TRBV7-6
D: .
J: TRBJ2-3
size: .
CDR3: CASSLPAGLTDTQYF
DNA: TGTGCCAGCAGCCTACCCGCGGGCCTCACAGATACGCAGTATTTT

V: TRBV5-1
D: TRBD2
J: TRBJ2-2
size: .
CDR3: CASSYPGGYTGELFF
DNA: TGCGCCAGCAGTTACCCGGGAGGATACACCGGGGAGCTGTTTTTT

V: TRBV18
D: .
J: TRBJ1-4
size: once
CDR3: CASSGNVATNEKLFF
DNA: TGTGCCAGCTCGGGCAACGTTGCAACTAATGAAAAACTGTTTTTT

V: TRBV21-1
D: .
J: TRBJ2-1
size: .
CDR3: CASSSRGTSGVHEQFF
DNA: TGTGCCAGCAGCTCCAGGGGGACTAGCGGAGTTCATGAGCAGTTCTTC

V: TRBV2
D: .
J: TRBJ2-1
size: .
CDR3: CASSEVGGSSYNEQFF
DNA: TGTGCCAGCAGTGAAGTTGGAGGCAGTTCCTACAATGAGCAGTTCTTC

V: TRBV10-3
D: TRBD1
J: TRBJ2-7
size: .
CDR3: CASSDRDEQYF
DNA: TGTGCCTCTTCGGACAGGGACGAGCAGTACTTC

V: TRBV19
D: TRBD2
J: TRBJ2-3
size: .
CDR3: CASSLAGVRDTQYF
DNA: TGTGCCAGTTCGCTAGCGGGGGTTAGAGATACGCAGTATTTT

V: TRBV5-1
D: .
J: TRBJ1-3
size: once
CDR3: CASSLDGAGNTIYF
DNA: TGCGCCAGCAGCTTGGACGGGGCTGGAAACACCATATATTTT

V: TRBV25-1
D: TRBD1
J: TRBJ2-1
size: .
CDR3: CASSELTGGHYNEQFF
DNA: TGTGCCAGCAGTGAACTGACAGGGGGCCATTACAATGAGCAGTTCTTC

V: TRBV5-6
D: .
J: TRBJ2-5
size: .
CDR3: CASSLQETQYF
DNA: TGTGCCAGCAGCCTCCAAGAGACCCAGTACTTC

V: TRBV6-5
D: .
J: TRBJ1-3
size: many
CDR3: CASSPTHTPGNTIYF
DNA: TGTGCCAGCAGCCCAACCCACACACCTGGAAACACCATATATTTT

V: TRBV5-4
D: .
J: TRBJ2-7
size: .
CDR3: CASSFGGSAYEQYF
DNA: TGTGCCAGCAGCTTTGGGGGCAGCGCCTACGAGCAGTACTTC

V: TRBV7-2
D: TRBD1
J: TRBJ1-2
size: .
CDR3: CASSLHIRGLDGYTF
DNA: TGTGCCAGCAGCTTACACATCAGGGGGCTAGATGGCTACACCTTC

V: TRBV29-1
D: TRBD1
J: TRBJ1-3
size: once
CDR3: CSVQGLENTIYF
DNA: TGCAGCGTACAGGGGCTCGAAAACACCATATATTTT

V: TRBV3-1/TRBV3-2
D: .
J: TRBJ1-5
size: .
CDR3: CASSQDRDQPQHF
DNA: TGTGCCAGCAGCCAAGATCGGGATCAGCCCCAGCATTTT

V: TRBV19
D: .
J: TRBJ2-3
size: .
CDR3: CATKSSYAKYF
DNA: TGTGCCACCAAAAGCTCCTATGCGAAGTATTTT

V: TRBV5-1
D: TRBD1
J: TRBJ1-1
size: .
CDR3: CASSREQGKNTEAFF
DNA: TGCGCCAGCAGCAGAGAACAGGGGAAGAACACTGAAGCTTTCTTT

V: TRBV11-2
D: TRBD2
J: TRBJ2-5
size: few
CDR3: CASSPLAGGRGETQYF
DNA: TGTGCCAGCAGCCCTCTAGCGGGGGGGCGGGGAGAGACCCAGTACTTC

V: TRBV19
D: .
J: TRBJ1-3
size: .
CDR3: CASTRGLEGNTIYF
DNA: TGTGCCAGTACGCGGGGGTTGGAAGGAAACACCATATATTTT

V: TRBV5-6
D: .
J: TRBJ1-1
size: .
CDR3: CASSLVPGDMNTEAFF
DNA: TGTGCCAGCAGCTTGGTCCCAGGGGACATGAACACTGAAGCTTTCTTT

V: TRBV9
D: TRBD2
J: TRBJ2-7
size: .
CDR3: CASAERLAGTYEQYF
DNA: TGTGCCAGCGCCGAGAGACTAGCTGGCACCTACGAGCAGTACTTC

V: TRBV23-1
D: TRBD1
J: TRBJ1-2
size: .
CDR3: CASRSTGEPNYGYTF
DNA: TGCGCCAGCAGGTCGACAGGGGAGCCTAACTATGGCTACACCTTC

V: TRBV3-1/TRBV3-2
D: TRBD2
J: TRBJ2-7
size: .
CDR3: CASSPLAGGGNEQYF
DNA: TGTGCCAGCAGCCCTCTAGCGGGAGGGGGCAACGAGCAGTACTTC

V: TRBV7-2
D: .
J: TRBJ1-2
size: .
CDR3: CASSEGQSLLGYGYTF
DNA: TGTGCCAGCAGCGAAGGACAGTCCCTTCTAGGCTATGGCTACACCTTC

V: TRBV6-4
D: TRBD1
J: TRBJ1-2
size: once
CDR3: CASSDYPRGQGYTF
DNA: TGTGCCAGCAGTGATTACCCGAGGGGGCAAGGCTACACCTTC

V: TRBV27
D: .
J: TRBJ1-4
size: .
CDR3: CASSLQASEKLFF
DNA: TGTGCCAGCAGTCTTCAGGCTAGCGAAAAACTGTTTTTT

V: TRBV30
D: .
J: TRBJ1-2
size: .
CDR3: CAWSVLGRAGGYTF
DNA: TGTGCCTGGAGTGTACTGGGCAGGGCCGGTGGCTACACCTTC

V: TRBV15
D: TRBD1
J: TRBJ1-2
size: .
CDR3: CATSRTRDRGLAF
DNA: TGTGCCACCAGCAGGACCCGGGACAGGGGGCTCGCCTTC

V: TRBV3-1/TRBV3-2
D: .
J: TRBJ2-1
size: .
CDR3: CASSLLLGINEQFF
DNA: TGTGCCAGCAGCCTTTTACTAGGAATCAATGAGCAGTTCTTC

V: TRBV4-1
D: TRBD2
J: TRBJ2-2
size: .
CDR3: CASSQDSGSGRTGELFF
DNA: TGCGCCAGCAGCCAAGATTCAGGTAGCGGGAGAACCGGGGAGCTGTTTTTT